This passage covers 19 T cell receptor beta chains from one sample sequenced in a study of T-cell memory formation after mild COVID-19. Using its own MiXCR run on the 5' RACE reads, TCRdb lists one record per CDR3 protein. Of roughly 120,000 distinct CDR3 sequences detected, around a sixth appear once; the ten largest clones hold 11% to 15%. The material sequenced was PBMCs or a T cell subset sorted from them (not recorded which). These receptors all come from an adult woman who had mild COVID-19 (a few samples of this study predate the infection). Cell type and time point are not known.

The rearrangement uses TRBV12-3 or TRBV12-4 and TRBJ1-2; D call uncertain. V was cut by 6 bases and J by 4 bases, with 12 bases left in between. This CDR3 contains 13 residues. The CDR3 here is CASRSDVTYGYTF. DNA of the CDR3: TGTGCCAGCAGGAGTGACGTAACCTATGGCTACACCTTC.

The genes are TRBV10-3 and TRBJ2-5; D is uncertain. The CDR3 covers 14 residues. The V gene lost 1 base and the J gene lost 1 base, with 7 bases spanning the gap. The germline gives CDR1 ENHRY, CDR2 SYGVKD. The CDR3 region is CAISEFTAQETQYF. As DNA, the CDR3 is TGTGCCATCAGTGAGTTTACTGCCCAAGAGACCCAGTACTTC.

This clonotype was observed many times. The V call is TRBV12-3 or TRBV12-4, the J call TRBJ2-3; TRBD2 agrees at 7 bases. The CDR3 runs to 15 residues. With V trimmed by 1 base and J by 5 bases, 6 bases remained unmatched. The CDR3 DNA follows: TGTGCCAGCAGTTTAGGGGCTAGCGGCGGAGATACGCAGTATTTT. Protein product: CASSLGASGGDTQYF.

This chain links TRBV5-1 with TRBJ2-7; D gene uncertain. Germline lookup yields CDR1 SGHRS and CDR2 YFSETQ. This CDR3 contains 11 residues. The V end was cut by 0 bases, the J end by 6 bases, with 4 bases between. CDR3 amino acids: CASSLDVEQYF. The CDR3 nucleotides read TGCGCCAGCAGCTTGGATGTCGAGCAGTACTTC.

The sample holds a few counts of this clonotype. The chain uses TRBV7-6 and TRBJ2-3, with D maybe TRBD1 (5 bases). V was clipped by 4 bases and J by 4 bases, with 9 bases between them. The CDR3 length is 13 residues. The germline V gene has CDR1 SGHVS and CDR2 FNYEAQ. The CDR3: CASSSIQADTQYF. The CDR3 nucleotides read TGTGCCAGCAGCTCAATACAGGCAGATACGCAGTATTTT. Using reference TRBV7-6 and TRBJ2-3 for the parts outside the CDR3, the full variable domain is GAGVSQSPRYKVTKRGQDVALRCDPISGHVSLYWYRQALGQGPEFLTYFNYEAQQDKSGLPNDRFSAERPEGSISTLTIQRTEQRDSAMYRCASSSIQADTQYFGPGTRLTVL.

This clonotype was detected a few times. The rearrangement joins TRBV19 to TRBJ2-7; a possible D gene is TRBD2 (6 bases). V shed 6 bases and J shed 6 bases, with 15 bases lying between them. CDR1 and CDR2 from the germline V gene are LNHDA and SQIVND (reference sequence). This CDR3 contains 13 residues. CDR3 protein: CASSQLGGGEQYF. CDR3 DNA sequence: TGTGCCAGTAGCCAACTCGGGGGTGGCGAGCAGTACTTC. The full variable domain, with the rest looked up from reference TRBV19 and TRBJ2-7, is DGGITQSPKYLFRKEGQNVTLSCEQNLNHDAMYWYRQDPGQGLRLIYYSQIVNDFQKGDIAEGYSVSREKKESFPLTVTSAQKNPTAFYLCASSQLGGGEQYFGPGTRLTVT.

This clonotype was counted ten times or more. The rearrangement links TRBV12-3 or TRBV12-4 to TRBJ2-1; no clear D. The CDR3 runs 11 residues. The V and J ends lost 3 bases and 8 bases respectively, with 5 bases between them. In DNA, the CDR3 is TGTGCCAGCAGTTTTGATTATGAGCAGTTCTTC. Protein product: CASSFDYEQFF.

This clonotype occurred many times. The V and J genes are TRBV15 and TRBJ2-5; D is unclear. The V end lost 0 bases, the J end lost 5 bases, and 7 bases lay between the germline ends. The CDR3 runs 13 residues. The V gene's germline CDR1 is LNHNV and CDR2 YYDKDF (reference sequence). This CDR3 reads CATSRDSKETQYF. The CDR3 DNA follows: TGTGCCACCAGCAGAGATAGTAAGGAGACCCAGTACTTC.

Only a few counts were recorded for this clonotype. This chain links TRBV29-1 with TRBJ2-5; no clear D gene. The CDR3 loop spans 11 amino acids. Per the germline V gene, CDR1 is SQVTM and CDR2 is ANQGSEA. CDR3 region: CSADFQETQYF. In DNA, the CDR3 is TGCAGTGCTGATTTTCAAGAGACCCAGTACTTC. Variable domain in full (rest from reference TRBV29-1 and TRBJ2-5): SAVISQKPSRDICQRGTSLTIQCQVDSQVTMMFWYRQQPGQSLTLIATANQGSEATYESGFVIDKFPISRPNLTFSTLTVSNMSPEDSSIYLCSADFQETQYFGPGTRLLVL.

V and J are TRBV7-2 and TRBJ2-7, with D possibly TRBD2 on 5 matching bases. CDR3 size: 15 residues. Trimming took 5 bases from V and 0 from J, leaving 14 bases between them. The germline V gene encodes CDR1 SGHTA and CDR2 FQGNSA. CDR3 region: CASSPRAVSSYEQYF. The DNA of the CDR3 is TGTGCCAGCAGCCCGAGGGCGGTAAGCTCCTACGAGCAGTACTTC.

This clonotype was detected a few times. V gene TRBV30 combines with J gene TRBJ1-1; no definite D call. The V gene lost 0 bases and the J gene lost 6 bases, with 8 bases spanning the gap. Germline CDR1 and CDR2: GTSNPN and SVGIG (reference sequence). This CDR3 is 12 amino acids long. The CDR3 DNA reads TGTGCCTGGAGTGTAGGGTGGTCTGAAGCTTTCTTT. Translation: CAWSVGWSEAFF.

This clonotype was counted a few times. This chain links TRBV24-1 with TRBJ1-5; D ambiguous. V lost 4 bases to trimming and J lost 0 bases, with 6 bases between them. The CDR3 is 14 amino acids. CDR1 is KGHDR and CDR2 is SFDVKD in the germline V gene. In DNA, the CDR3 is TGTGCCACCAGTGAAGGGTATAGCAATCAGCCCCAGCATTTT. Translated: CATSEGYSNQPQHF.

This clonotype was observed a handful of times. The chain uses TRBV7-6 and TRBJ2-7; 9 positions match TRBD1. The CDR3 runs to 14 residues. Trimming at V came to 0 bases and at J to 5 bases, leaving 2 bases not matched to a gene. Germline V gene sequence: CDR1 SGHVS, CDR2 FNYEAQ. In DNA, the CDR3 is TGTGCCAGCAGCTTAGCGGACAGGGGTCACGAGCAGTACTTC. Translated: CASSLADRGHEQYF.

At least ten counts were recorded for this clonotype. DNA of the CDR3: TGCGCCAGCAGCTTGACCCAGGGCATCTCCTACGAGCAGTACTTC. Amino acids: CASSLTQGISYEQYF. The rearrangement uses TRBV5-1 and TRBJ2-7; maybe TRBD1 (5 bases). V lost 1 base to trimming and J lost 0 bases, with 11 bases between them. The CDR3 is 15 amino acids. Germline loops: CDR1 SGHRS, CDR2 YFSETQ.

A few counts support this clonotype. This rearrangement joins TRBV27 to TRBJ1-2, with 9 positions matching TRBD1. This CDR3 has 14 residues. Unmatched junction bases numbered 1, after V lost 4 bases and J lost 1 base. Germline V lookup: CDR1 MNHEY, CDR2 SMNVEV (reference sequence). The CDR3 spells CASSWTGDNYGYTF. The CDR3 nucleotides read TGTGCCAGCAGTTGGACAGGGGATAACTATGGCTACACCTTC.

The V gene is TRBV7-9, the J gene TRBJ2-5; D possibly matches TRBD1 or TRBD2 (5 bases each). V was cut by 3 bases and J by 2 bases, with 13 bases left in between. CDR1 is SEHNR and CDR2 is FQNEAQ in the germline V gene (reference sequence). The CDR3 has 15 residues. The CDR3 DNA reads as TGTGCCAGCAGCTTGGGGGTCAAGGGACAAGAGACCCAGTACTTC. Its translation is CASSLGVKGQETQYF.

The V and J genes are TRBV3-1 and TRBJ2-7; D gene unclear. Trimming stripped 4 bases from V and 2 bases from J, with 9 bases between. This CDR3 has 13 amino acids. CDR1 is LGHDT, CDR2 YNNKEL, per germline (reference sequence). The chain's CDR3 is CASSRTKTYEQYF. In DNA, the CDR3 is TGTGCCAGCAGCCGAACTAAAACCTACGAGCAGTACTTC.

This clonotype has more than one count but fewer than ten. The rearrangement joins TRBV5-5 to TRBJ1-4; D ambiguous. The CDR3 length is 17 residues. V was shortened by 4 bases and J by 0 bases, with 16 bases between the two germline ends. Germline CDR1 is SGHKS and CDR2 is YYEKEE (reference sequence). Here the CDR3 DNA reads TGTGCCAGCAGCCCCGGGCCTATCAGAGCAACTAATGAAAAACTGTTTTTT. The encoded protein is CASSPGPIRATNEKLFF.

This sequence joins TRBV30 and TRBJ2-7, with D possibly TRBD1 on 5 matching bases. The length of the CDR3 is 12 residues. The germline V and J ends were trimmed by 2 bases and 4 bases, with 9 bases remaining between them. The germline V gene has CDR1 GTSNPN and CDR2 SVGIG (reference sequence). CDR3 amino acids: CAWSRQGYEQYF. Here the CDR3 DNA reads TGTGCCTGGAGTCGTCAGGGTTACGAGCAGTACTTC.